The rows below give T cell receptor beta chains drawn from one sample of a study of blood T cells in healthy people across ages. TCRdb passed the 5' RACE reads through MiXCR, listing each CDR3 protein once. The repertoire holds around 700,000 distinct CDR3 sequences, 25% seen once, with 8% to 10% in the top ten. This sample also belongs to another study, concerning T cells of mothers and their children.

Sequencing used blood. The receptors derive from a boy aged 5-17 years in good health. Both conserved end residues are part of each CDR3. D genes are given only for firm matches. Rows give clone size only sometimes, using once, few, many, or a class for an expanded clone.

D: -
J: TRBJ2-5
size: few
V: TRBV29-1
DNA: TGCAGCGTTGAAGACCCCAACCGAGTCGTGGGGGAGACCCAGTACTTC
CDR3: CSVEDPNRVVGETQYF

D: -
J: TRBJ2-7
size: -
V: TRBV18
DNA: TGTGCCAGCTCACCAGGGTGGTACGAGCAGTACTTC
CDR3: CASSPGWYEQYF

D: TRBD2
J: TRBJ2-3
size: -
V: TRBV13
DNA: TGTGCCAGCAGGCTAGCGGGAGTGGATACGCAGTATTTT
CDR3: CASRLAGVDTQYF

D: -
J: TRBJ2-7
size: few
V: TRBV27
DNA: TGTGCCAGCAGCCTAATAGGTGGGGGGATCTACGAGCAGTACTTC
CDR3: CASSLIGGGIYEQYF

D: -
J: TRBJ1-1
size: -
V: TRBV21-1
DNA: TGTGCCAGCAGCTCCCGTGGGAGGGGAAAGACTGAAGCTTTCTTT
CDR3: CASSSRGRGKTEAFF

D: -
J: TRBJ2-7
size: many
V: TRBV28
DNA: TGTGCCAGCAGTTTCGGGCGCTACTCCTACGAGCAGTACTTC
CDR3: CASSFGRYSYEQYF

D: TRBD2
J: TRBJ2-1
size: few
V: TRBV5-4
DNA: TGTGCCAGCAGCTCCGGACTAGCGGGGGACAGCTCCTACAATGAGCAGTTCTTC
CDR3: CASSSGLAGDSSYNEQFF

D: -
J: TRBJ1-1
size: -
V: TRBV12-3/TRBV12-4
DNA: TGTGCCAGCAGTTCCGCTTGGGGGACTGAAGCTTTCTTT
CDR3: CASSSAWGTEAFF

D: TRBD1
J: TRBJ2-2
size: -
V: TRBV20-1
DNA: TGCAGTGCTTCCAGAGGGGGCGTCGGCACCGGGGAGCTGTTTTTT
CDR3: CSASRGGVGTGELFF

D: TRBD2
J: TRBJ2-7
size: few
V: TRBV6-6
DNA: TGTGCCAGCAGTGCCCCGGGACTAGCGTCCCTCGAGCAGTACTTC
CDR3: CASSAPGLASLEQYF